Each of the 13 T cell receptor beta chains below was sequenced from the same sample in a study of T cells in narcolepsy. The protocol was immunoSEQ multiplex PCR, while the TCRdb copy is restricted to in-frame clones and leaves out a portion. This table has approximately 25,000 clones, around four fifths appearing once. The sample comprised CD45RA- memory CD4+ T cells from PBMCs. The receptors shown here come from a human donor with narcolepsy.

Details on this clone: This CDR3 is also generated by other DNA sequences in the sample. J is TRBJ1-5 and V is TRBV2; D is possibly TRBD1 (5 bases). Between the trimmed V and J ends, which lost 6 bases and 0 bases, there was a span of 9 bases. In germline, CDR1 is SNHLY, CDR2 FYNNEI. The CDR3 has 14 amino acids. CDR3 region: CASRGDSSNQPQHF. Here the CDR3 DNA reads TGTGCCAGCAGGGGGGACTCTAGCAATCAGCCCCAGCATTTT.

This clone came up once. V gene TRBV4-3 combines with J gene TRBJ2-2; 12 bases fit TRBD2. CDR1 is LGHNA, CDR2 YSLEER, per germline. V was clipped by 4 bases and J by 6 bases; unmatched bases: 12. This CDR3 spans 18 amino acids. CDR3 bases: TGCGCCAGCAGCCGGAAACTAGCGGGAGGAAGTCGGGCCGGGGAGCTGTTTTTT. Amino acid sequence: CASSRKLAGGSRAGELFF.

The chain couples TRBV2 to TRBJ1-5; D not certain. V was shortened by 7 bases and J by 1 base, with 8 bases between the two germline ends. The CDR3 covers 13 residues. Germline V gene lookup returns CDR1 SNHLY and CDR2 FYNNEI. CDR3 coding DNA: TGTGCCAGCAAAGGCCAGAGCAATCAGCCCCAGCATTTT. It encodes CASKGQSNQPQHF. Variable domain in full (rest from reference TRBV2 and TRBJ1-5): EPEVTQTPSHQVTQMGQEVILRCVPISNHLYFYWYRQILGQKVEFLVSFYNNEISEKSEIFDDQFSVERPDGSNFTLKIRSTKLEDSAMYFCASKGQSNQPQHFGDGTRLSIL.

This sequence joins TRBV28 and TRBJ1-6; possible D gene TRBD1, 5 bases. This CDR3 has 16 amino acids. Looked up from germline, CDR1 is MDHEN and CDR2 is SYDVKM. Trimming left V 7 bases short and J 10 bases short, with 23 bases between. The DNA for the CDR3 is TGTGCCAGCACCTCATTGCGGGGCGGCGCGGGGTCACCCCTCCACTTT. Protein sequence: CASTSLRGGAGSPLHF.

This clone was seen a single time. The chain uses TRBV14 and TRBJ2-5; the D is unclear. Germline loops: CDR1 SGHDN, CDR2 FVKESK. V shed 3 bases and J shed 4 bases, with 9 bases lying between them. The CDR3 totals 13 residues. The CDR3 DNA reads as TGTGCCAGCAGCCATATGGGGATAGAGACCCAGTACTTC. Its protein product is CASSHMGIETQYF.

The chain is built from TRBV6-5 and TRBJ1-5, with TRBD1 matching 11 bases. The CDR3 totals 15 residues. Germline trimming cut 6 bases from V and 5 bases from J; bases unmatched to any gene: 6. The germline gives CDR1 MNHEY, CDR2 SVGAGI. CDR3 bases: TGTGCCAGCAGCTGGACAGGGGGCTTTGATCAGCCCCAGCATTTT. Protein: CASSWTGGFDQPQHF.

The CDR3 DNA follows: TGTGCCAGCAGCTTGAGGGGAAGTGGAGAGACCCAGTACTTC. As protein: CASSLRGSGETQYF. The chain couples TRBV7-2 to TRBJ2-5; either TRBD1 or TRBD2 may fit D (5 bases each). The CDR3 is 14 amino acids. V shed 3 bases and J shed 4 bases, with 12 bases lying between them. The germline V gene has CDR1 SGHTA and CDR2 FQGNSA.

The rearrangement links TRBV28 to TRBJ2-7; D not resolved. The CDR3 has 14 residues. V lost 2 bases and J lost 3, with 11 bases in between. Germline V gene lookup returns CDR1 MDHEN and CDR2 SYDVKM. As DNA, the CDR3 is TGTGCCAGCAGTTTACGACCGGTACTCTACGAGCAGTACTTC. Encoded protein: CASSLRPVLYEQYF. The entire variable domain, with the rest obtained from reference TRBV28 and TRBJ2-7, is as follows: DVKVTQSSRYLVKRTGEKVFLECVQDMDHENMFWYRQDPGLGLRLIYFSYDVKMKEKGDIPEGYSVSREKKERFSLILESASTNQTSMYLCASSLRPVLYEQYFGPGTRLTVT.

V and J are TRBV11-2 and TRBJ2-7, with 10 bases matching TRBD2. This CDR3 has 16 residues. Germline V lookup: CDR1 SGHAT, CDR2 FQNNGV. J lost 5 bases, V lost 2 bases, and 9 bases had no gene match. CDR3 residues: CASSLSSGSLTDEQYF. The CDR3 DNA reads TGTGCCAGCAGCTTATCTAGCGGGAGTCTTACCGACGAGCAGTACTTC. The full variable domain, its missing parts supplied by reference TRBV11-2 and TRBJ2-7, is EAGVAQSPRYKIIEKRQSVAFWCNPISGHATLYWYQQILGQGPKLLIQFQNNGVVDDSQLPKDRFSAERLKGVDSTLKIQPAKLEDSAVYLCASSLSSGSLTDEQYFGPGTRLTVT.

The chain carries TRBV19 and TRBJ2-3; D remains ambiguous. Per the germline V gene, CDR1 is LNHDA and CDR2 is SQIVND (reference sequence). Trimming left V 10 bases short and J 0 bases short, with 14 bases between. This CDR3 region has 14 residues. The CDR3 loop reads CATQDVSSTDTQYF. CDR3 DNA sequence: TGTGCCACCCAGGACGTATCTAGCACAGATACGCAGTATTTT.

This clone was observed a handful of times. This CDR3 reads CASKGRGGRSYNEQFF. In nucleotides, the CDR3 is TGTGCCAGCAAGGGGAGGGGAGGGCGCTCCTACAATGAGCAGTTCTTC. The V and J genes are TRBV28 and TRBJ2-1; TRBD2 aligns across 7 bases. The CDR3 spans 16 residues. The germline V gene encodes CDR1 MDHEN and CDR2 SYDVKM. The ends lost 7 bases at V and 0 bases at J; junction bases unmatched: 9.

J is TRBJ1-4 and V is TRBV7-6; a possible D gene is TRBD1 (6 bases). The CDR3 length is 15 residues. V was trimmed by 1 base and J by 5 bases, leaving 11 bases between them. Germline V lookup: CDR1 SGHVS, CDR2 FNYEAQ. As DNA, the CDR3 is TGTGCCAGCAGCTTAGACGGGACAAGGAATGAAAAACTGTTTTTT. Its translation is CASSLDGTRNEKLFF.

This chain connects TRBV28 to TRBJ2-5; 8 bases map to TRBD2. V was pared by 7 bases and J by 7 bases, with 5 bases of the junction left unmatched. The CDR3 has 12 residues. Germline V gives CDR1 MDHEN, CDR2 SYDVKM. The CDR3 DNA reads TGTGCCAGCACGGGGAGCGGGAGGACCCAGTACTTC. It codes for CASTGSGRTQYF.